The sequence of this T cell receptor (beta chain) was determined in a study of response to subunit inactivated influenza vaccine. A word on this clonotype: Antigen specificity is unknown.

V shed 3 bases and J 6 bases; nucleotides not matched to a gene: 4. CDR3 length equals 15 residues. Findings and caveats of the study: A suggestion made by the authors is that each seasonal influenza vaccination recruits few new T cells.

Using its own MiXCR run on the RT-PCR reads, TCRdb lists one record per CDR3 protein. The profile shows fewer than 550,000 distinct CDR3 sequences, less than 30% of them singletons. The chain uses TRBV12-3 or TRBV12-4 and TRBJ2-1; TRBD2 matches at 11 bases. The clonotype originates from a man aged 50-59 years who received an inactivated influenza vaccine. This specimen consisted of CD4+ T cells sorted from PBMCs, obtained about 5 days after vaccination. The CDR3 DNA is TGTGCCAGCAGTTTTGCTAGCGGGGGGTCCAATGAGCAGTTCTTC. It encodes CASSFASGGSNEQFF.